A selection of T cell receptor beta chains follows, all from one sample in a study of B cell selection in AIRE deficiency. Libraries were prepared by immunoSEQ multiplex PCR; TCRdb keeps only in-frame clonotypes and omits some of them. The sample includes around 20,000 clones, roughly 97% seen only once; the top ten take approximately 0.3%. Sequencing used conventional CD4+ T cells sorted from PBMCs. The origin of the receptors is a human donor with AIRE deficiency. Each CDR3 is given with its conserved first and last residue. A D gene is named only where the DNA matches it firmly.

D gene	V gene	J gene	CDR3 DNA	CDR3 protein
.	TRBV7-6	TRBJ2-5	TGTGCCAGCAGCTTAGCGCTCACTAGTTCCTTTGAGACCCAGTACTTC	CASSLALTSSFETQYF
.	TRBV4-2	TRBJ1-2	TGTGCCAGCAGCTTGTCCCCGGGGAAGAACTATGGCTACACCTTC	CASSLSPGKNYGYTF
TRBD1	TRBV7-8	TRBJ1-1	TGTGCCAGCAGCTTAAGAAGGGGGCTGGGGAACACTGAAGCTTTCTTT	CASSLRRGLGNTEAFF
TRBD1	TRBV5-1	TRBJ1-1	TGCGCCAGCAGCTTGGCCACAGGGGCGGCTGAAGCTTTCTTT	CASSLATGAAEAFF
.	TRBV4-1	TRBJ2-4	TGCGCCAGCAGCCAAGAACCTCCGATCGGGGTAAAAAACATTCAGTACTTC	CASSQEPPIGVKNIQYF
.	TRBV4-3	TRBJ2-5	TGCGCCAGCAGCCAAGATCGGGGCAGGGGGGGGTCCGGCCAGTACTTC	CASSQDRGRGGSGQYF
.	TRBV5-1	TRBJ1-4	TGCGCCAGCAGCTTTTCCGGGACAAGTGAAAAACTGTTTTTT	CASSFSGTSEKLFF
.	TRBV11-2	TRBJ1-2	TGTGCCAGCAGCTTTAATGGGCGACGGTACACCTTC	CASSFNGRRYTF
.	TRBV29-1	TRBJ2-2	TGCAGCGGGAGGGATTCCGGGGAGCTGTTTTTT	CSGRDSGELFF
.	TRBV12-5	TRBJ1-6	TGTGCTAGTGGTTTGGTACAAAAGGGTGAGTACTATAATTCACCCCTCCACTTT	CASGLVQKGEYYNSPLHF
.	TRBV7-2	TRBJ2-5	TGTGCCAGCAGCCTCCTCCGGGCCGGGGCAGAGACCCAGTACTTC	CASSLLRAGAETQYF
.	TRBV5-6	TRBJ2-7	TGTGCCAGCAGCAACTATGGGATCCCCTACGAGCAGTACTTC	CASSNYGIPYEQYF
.	TRBV6-1	TRBJ1-3	TGTGCCGCGGGAAGAGAAAACACCATATATTTT	CAAGRENTIYF
TRBD2	TRBV4-2	TRBJ2-7	TGTGCCAGCAGCCAAGAACCTCCCAGAGGGCCCAGCGGGGCGAACTACGAGCAGTACTTC	CASSQEPPRGPSGANYEQYF